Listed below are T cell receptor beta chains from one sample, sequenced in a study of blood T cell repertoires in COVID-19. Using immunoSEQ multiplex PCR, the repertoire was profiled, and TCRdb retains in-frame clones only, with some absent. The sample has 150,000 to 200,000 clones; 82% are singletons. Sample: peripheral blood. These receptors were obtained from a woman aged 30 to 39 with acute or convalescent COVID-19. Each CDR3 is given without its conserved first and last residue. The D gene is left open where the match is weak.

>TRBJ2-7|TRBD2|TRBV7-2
ASSLGLASSYEQY
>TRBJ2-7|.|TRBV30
ASTGAAYEQY
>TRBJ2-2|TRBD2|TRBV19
ASRGLARSGELF
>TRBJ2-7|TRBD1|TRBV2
AVRDSSPYEQY
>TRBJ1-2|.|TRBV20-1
SPTLGPEYT
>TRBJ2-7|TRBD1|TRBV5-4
ASSLGDRGTEQY
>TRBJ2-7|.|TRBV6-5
ASRLIDSYEQY
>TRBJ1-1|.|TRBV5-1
ASSFARVDTEAF
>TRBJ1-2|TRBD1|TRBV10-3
AISVTGALGGYT
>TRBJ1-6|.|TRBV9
ASSQGGENSPLH
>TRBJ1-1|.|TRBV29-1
SVDYRVNTEAF
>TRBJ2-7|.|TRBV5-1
ASSFGQPAYEQY
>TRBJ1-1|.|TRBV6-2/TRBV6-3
ASSTQGAMAVGMNTEAF
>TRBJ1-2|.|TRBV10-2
ASSVFGGGQGYT
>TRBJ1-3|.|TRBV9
ASSRTDPGNTIY
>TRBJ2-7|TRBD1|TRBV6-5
ASSYSQGAYEQY
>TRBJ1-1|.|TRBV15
ATQKTGKAF
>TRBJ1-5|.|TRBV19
ASTGDLNQPQH
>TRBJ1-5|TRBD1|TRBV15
ATSSRTGRNQPQH
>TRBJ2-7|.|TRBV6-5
ASSYSLGTPYEQY
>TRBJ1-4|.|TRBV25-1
ASSLPSANEKLF
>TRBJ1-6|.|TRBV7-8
ASSLPGSSYNSPLH
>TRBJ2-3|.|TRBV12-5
ASGYLADHTDTQY
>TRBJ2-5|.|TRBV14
ASSQETLRSRRALQETQY
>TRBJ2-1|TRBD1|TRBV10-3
AISGTGVLHSYNEQF
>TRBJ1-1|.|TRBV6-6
ASSYSRRSPNTEAF
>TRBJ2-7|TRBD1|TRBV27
AGTGEQY
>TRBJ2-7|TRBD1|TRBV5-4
ASSRTGQQYEQY
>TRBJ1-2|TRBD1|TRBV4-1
ASRSLRGRGYT
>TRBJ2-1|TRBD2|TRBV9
ASSPAGGSYNEQF
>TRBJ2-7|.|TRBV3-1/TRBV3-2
ASSRQDYEQY
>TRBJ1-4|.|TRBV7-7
ASSLALGEKLF
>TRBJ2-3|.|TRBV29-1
SVEVAGARTDTQY
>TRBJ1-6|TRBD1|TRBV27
ASTGTGSDSPLH
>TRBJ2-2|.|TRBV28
ASTSRNTGELF
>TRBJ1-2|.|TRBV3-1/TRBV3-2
ASSQVRKGSGYT
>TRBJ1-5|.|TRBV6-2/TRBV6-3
ASSKHRDTNQPQH
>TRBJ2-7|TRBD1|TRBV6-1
ASSEVRDSFYEQY
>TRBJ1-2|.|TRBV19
ASSTQGADRGYT
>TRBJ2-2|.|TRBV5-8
ASSLGGTRLKLF
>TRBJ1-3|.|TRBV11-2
ASSLVGTRTGNTIY
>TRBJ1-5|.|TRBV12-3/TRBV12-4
ASSLGRGPQH
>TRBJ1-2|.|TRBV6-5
ASSPGENYGYT
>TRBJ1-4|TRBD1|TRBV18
ASSLDRGSEKLF
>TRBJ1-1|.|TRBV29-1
SVDVRQYAEAF
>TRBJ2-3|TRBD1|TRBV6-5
ASRQGAKADTQY
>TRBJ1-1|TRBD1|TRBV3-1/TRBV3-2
ASSQFGRGRRNTEAF
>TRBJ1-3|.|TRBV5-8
AIAAGRTLSGDTIY
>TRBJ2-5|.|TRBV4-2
ASSQAGGATQY
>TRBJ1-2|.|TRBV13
ASSLAGLHGYT
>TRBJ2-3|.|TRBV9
ASSVARWTDTQY
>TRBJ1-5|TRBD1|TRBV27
ASSLRQGNQPQH
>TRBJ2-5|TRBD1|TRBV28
ASRAWDRQETQY
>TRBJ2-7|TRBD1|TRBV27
ASRSFRGDREEYEQY